This TCR beta chain is from a study of post-analysis software for immune sequencing data. Germline V gene lookup returns CDR1 SGHTA and CDR2 FQGTGA. Losses at the gene ends were 5 bases for V and 2 bases for J; bases not matched to a gene: 6. The CDR3 runs to 14 residues. TCR beta libraries were prepared from cDNA with unique molecular identifiers. TCRdb called the PCR reads again in MiXCR, with one record for every CDR3 protein. The profile covers about 680,000 distinct CDR3 sequences, with around 64% appearing a single time and roughly 10% taken by the ten largest. Regarding the study as a whole: TRBV segments more frequent in patients than in controls numbered a few and included TRBV5-6, TRBV5-1 and TRBV20-1.

This clonotype came up many times. Antigen: not known. The sequenced sample was blood. The rearrangement uses TRBV7-3 and TRBJ2-7, with 7 bases lining up with TRBD2. The sequence derives from a girl aged 2-10 years with multiple sclerosis. The CDR3 region has the DNA TGTGCCAGCAGCCTCACTAGCGATCCCTACGAGCAGTACTTC. Translated, it gives CASSLTSDPYEQYF.